This T cell receptor (beta chain) emerged from a study of cytomegalovirus exposure and HLA in healthy donors. The length of the CDR3 is 14 residues. CDR1 is GTSNPN and CDR2 is SVGIG in the germline V gene (reference sequence). Trimming pared 3 bases from V and 2 bases from J, leaving 11 bases between. In the PCR, 60 Vbeta and 13 Jbeta primers were used. Measured with immunoSEQ multiplex PCR; TCRdb has only the in-frame clones, and not every one. The profile shows 170,000 or so clones, around four fifths of them singletons. This clone has only one observation. Input material: PBMCs. This clonotype originated in a man between 45 and 60 years old in good health and CMV-seronegative. The rearrangement uses TRBV30 and TRBJ1-3; D may be TRBD1 (6 bases). CDR3: CAWSGTNPGNTIYF. The CDR3 bases are TGTGCCTGGAGCGGGACAAATCCTGGAAACACCATATATTTT.